Listed here are 24 T cell receptor beta chains from one sample, sequenced in a study of T cells in Graves' hyperthyroidism and ophthalmopathy. TCR beta CDR3 region amplification was performed from RNA transcripts. The TCR CDR3 first-round RT-PCR relied on the HTBI primer set. Each CDR3 protein gets one entry after TCRdb re-called the multiplex PCR reads with MiXCR. The sample consists of approximately 520,000 distinct CDR3 sequences, around 21% of them appearing once. The sample was blood. The receptors shown here come from a man aged 18 to 29 with Graves' hyperthyroidism.

This clonotype was picked up many times. The genes are TRBV12-3 or TRBV12-4 and TRBJ1-2; D is undetermined. Trimming removed 3 bases from V and 4 bases from J, with 9 bases in between. This CDR3 region has 13 residues. The CDR3 region is CASSFGKAYGYTF. CDR3 nucleotide sequence: TGTGCCAGCAGTTTCGGCAAAGCCTATGGCTACACCTTC.

This clonotype has at least ten counts. The chain links TRBV2 to TRBJ1-1; tentatively, D is TRBD1 (5 bases). The CDR3 extends over 14 amino acids. V lost 3 bases to trimming and J lost 0 bases, with 8 bases between them. CDR1 is SNHLY and CDR2 is FYNNEI in the germline V gene. CDR3 region: CASSDRVVNTEAFF. CDR3 nucleotide sequence: TGTGCCAGCAGTGACAGGGTAGTGAACACTGAAGCTTTCTTT. The whole variable domain, filled in from reference TRBV2 and TRBJ1-1, reads EPEVTQTPSHQVTQMGQEVILRCVPISNHLYFYWYRQILGQKVEFLVSFYNNEISEKSEIFDDQFSVERPDGSNFTLKIRSTKLEDSAMYFCASSDRVVNTEAFFGQGTRLTVV.

This chain connects TRBV6-5 to TRBJ1-6, with TRBD1 as a possible D gene (5 bases). There are 15 residues in the CDR3. Germline CDR1 MNHEY, CDR2 SVGAGI. V dropped 4 bases and J dropped 13 bases, with 20 bases sitting between them. As DNA, the CDR3 is TGTGCCAGCAGTTCCGCCCGGGCCCAGGGAGCGCCCCTCCACTTT. It yields the protein CASSSARAQGAPLHF.

This clonotype was seen ten or more times. V usage is TRBV6-6 and J usage is TRBJ1-1, with TRBD1 matching 8 bases. From germline, CDR1 is MNHNY and CDR2 SVGAGI (reference sequence). V gave up 5 bases and J gave up 3 bases; unmatched junction bases: 2. The CDR3 covers 13 residues. The CDR3: CASSNRGDTEAFF. In nucleotides, the CDR3 is TGTGCCAGCAGTAACAGGGGGGACACTGAAGCTTTCTTT.

This clonotype occurred many times. The rearrangement links TRBV13 to TRBJ2-7; D remains unclear. This CDR3 has 14 amino acids. Germline V gives CDR1 PRHDT, CDR2 FYEKMQ (reference sequence). Trimming removed 1 base from V and 2 bases from J, with 9 bases in between. The CDR3 is CASSLARTPYEQYF. The CDR3 region has the DNA TGTGCCAGCAGCTTAGCGAGGACCCCCTACGAGCAGTACTTC.

In this sample, this clonotype turned up many times. The chain has TRBV12-3 or TRBV12-4 and TRBJ1-3; perhaps TRBD1 as D (5 bases). The CDR3 runs 18 residues. V lost 6 bases, J lost 4 bases, and 25 bases lay in between. The CDR3 nucleotides are TGTGCCAGCAGGACCACCCGGGACGGCAAACTGGGGGGAAACACCATATATTTT. Its protein product is CASRTTRDGKLGGNTIYF.

This clonotype has ten or more counts. The rearrangement joins TRBV19 to TRBJ1-5; D ambiguous. The CDR3 runs to 13 residues. The V end lost 4 bases, the J end lost 5 bases, and 9 bases lay between the germline ends. The germline CDR1 and CDR2 sequences are LNHDA and SQIVND (reference sequence). The CDR3 loop reads CASSSMVDQPQHF. The CDR3 nucleotides read TGTGCCAGTAGTAGTATGGTGGATCAGCCCCAGCATTTT.

This clonotype turned up a few times. This chain joins TRBV19 and TRBJ2-5; perhaps TRBD2 as D (5 bases). Trimming took 7 bases from V and 1 from J, leaving 19 bases between them. The CDR3 runs to 16 residues. Per germline, CDR1 LNHDA and CDR2 SQIVND (reference sequence). The CDR3 region has the DNA TGTGCCAGTACCGAAAGGTGGGGAGTAATCCAAGAGACCCAGTACTTC. This encodes CASTERWGVIQETQYF.

There are many counts of this clonotype. This chain connects TRBV2 to TRBJ2-3; D is undetermined. The CDR3 has 13 residues. The V gene lost 2 bases and the J gene lost 0 bases, with 3 bases spanning the gap. CDR1 SNHLY and CDR2 FYNNEI come from the germline V gene. The CDR3, as DNA: TGTGCCAGCAGTGAACCTAGCACAGATACGCAGTATTTT. Protein product: CASSEPSTDTQYF.

This clonotype has ten or more counts. The rearrangement uses TRBV19 and TRBJ1-1; D ambiguous. Germline V gene sequence: CDR1 LNHDA, CDR2 SQIVND (reference sequence). The CDR3 loop spans 15 amino acids. With 4 bases removed from V and 3 bases from J, the gap between germline ends came to 15 bases. CDR3 bases: TGTGCCAGTAGTAGAGGGAGACGGTTGCACACTGAAGCTTTCTTT. The encoded protein is CASSRGRRLHTEAFF.

This clonotype was picked up many times. This chain links TRBV6-5 with TRBJ1-2; D is possibly TRBD1 (6 bases). The germline V and J ends were trimmed by 2 bases and 4 bases, with 17 bases remaining between them. This CDR3 region has 16 residues. Germline CDR1 and CDR2: MNHEY and SVGAGI. The CDR3 nucleotides read TGTGCCAGCAGTTACGCCACAGGGAAATGGAGCTATGGCTACACCTTC. This codes for CASSYATGKWSYGYTF.

This clonotype was recorded many times. This chain links TRBV6-1 with TRBJ1-2; 9 bases agree with TRBD1. Germline V gives CDR1 MNHNS, CDR2 SASEGT. The CDR3 totals 14 residues. Trimming removed 3 bases from V and 4 bases from J; junction bases left unmatched: 3. In DNA, the CDR3 is TGTGCCAGCAGTGACGGGACAGGGAGCTATGGCTACACCTTC. Translating gives CASSDGTGSYGYTF.

In its sample, this clonotype was seen many times. The CDR3: CASRRQEYTEAFF. The DNA for the CDR3 is TGTGCCAGCAGGAGACAGGAGTATACTGAAGCTTTCTTT. The rearrangement links TRBV27 to TRBJ1-1, with D perhaps matching TRBD1 (6 bases). The V and J ends lost 6 bases and 5 bases respectively, with 13 bases between them. Germline loops: CDR1 MNHEY, CDR2 SMNVEV (reference sequence). This CDR3 has 13 residues.

This clonotype was detected ten times or more. This chain links TRBV6-1 with TRBJ1-3, with D unresolved. Germline-derived CDR1 and CDR2 are MNHNS and SASEGT. This CDR3 contains 15 residues. The V gene lost 6 bases and the J gene lost 9 bases, with 21 bases spanning the gap. This chain's CDR3 is CASSSPRVGGRTIYF. The CDR3, as DNA: TGTGCCAGCAGCTCCCCTAGGGTCGGCGGTCGCACCATATATTTT.

This clonotype has only a few counts. The rearrangement joins TRBV7-9 to TRBJ2-4; TRBD1 might be the D (6 bases). V lost 4 bases to trimming and J lost 5 bases, with 9 bases between them. Germline CDR1 and CDR2: SEHNR and FQNEAQ (reference sequence). The length of the CDR3 is 13 residues. CDR3 sequence: CASSSHRENIQYF. CDR3 coding DNA: TGTGCCAGCAGCTCCCACAGGGAAAACATTCAGTACTTC.

This clonotype has ten or more counts. CDR3 sequence: CASSLALGATRHEQYF. CDR3 sequence (DNA): TGTGCCAGCAGCTTAGCTCTAGGGGCTACCCGGCACGAGCAGTACTTC. The chain links TRBV13 to TRBJ2-7; D might be TRBD1 (5 bases). The CDR3 runs to 16 residues. Germline-derived CDR1 and CDR2 are PRHDT and FYEKMQ (reference sequence). Trimming shortened V by 1 base and J by 5 bases, and 18 bases separated the two germline ends.

The chain has TRBV5-1 and TRBJ1-1; weak D call: TRBD1 (5 bases). Germline CDR1 reads SGHRS; CDR2 reads YFSETQ. V was trimmed by 0 bases and J by 3 bases, leaving 12 bases between them. This CDR3 has 15 amino acids. For the CDR3, the DNA is TGCGCCAGCAGCTTGGATAGGGGCGCGCACACTGAAGCTTTCTTT. Protein product: CASSLDRGAHTEAFF.

This clonotype was detected a few times. This chain links TRBV27 with TRBJ1-5; no reliable D call. This CDR3 spans 14 amino acids. CDR1 MNHEY and CDR2 SMNVEV come from the germline V gene (reference sequence). Trimming took 3 bases from V and 5 from J, leaving 11 bases between them. The CDR3 sequence is CASSLGRQYQPQHF. Here the CDR3 DNA reads TGTGCCAGCAGTTTGGGCAGACAATATCAGCCCCAGCATTTT.

This clonotype was found many times. V usage is TRBV12-3 or TRBV12-4 and J usage is TRBJ2-5; D unclear. CDR3 length equals 13 residues. Trimming took 3 bases from V and 5 from J, leaving 10 bases between them. The CDR3 loop is CASSLGSPETQYF. CDR3 DNA sequence: TGTGCCAGCAGTTTGGGGTCCCCGGAGACCCAGTACTTC.

On this clonotype itself: A single base separates this from a much larger clone, so it may be a read error. Here the CDR3 omits its conserved ending phenylalanine or tryptophan, so a read error is the likely source. The V call is TRBV6-1, the J call TRBJ1-2; D is unresolved. Germline V gene data show CDR1 as MNHNS and CDR2 as SASEGT. V lost 8 bases, J lost 0 bases, and 13 bases lay in between. CDR3 length: 14 residues. The CDR3 is CASAKTSSNYGYTL. The DNA for the CDR3 is TGTGCCAGCGCCAAGACATCTTCTAACTATGGCTACACCCTC.

This clonotype appeared many times. J is TRBJ2-7 and V is TRBV12-3 or TRBV12-4, with 14 bases that match TRBD2. The CDR3 loop spans 15 amino acids. V lost 6 bases, J lost 2 bases, and 3 bases stayed unmatched. CDR3 sequence: CASSSGLAGAYEQYF. The CDR3, as DNA: TGTGCCAGCAGCTCGGGACTAGCGGGGGCCTACGAGCAGTACTTC.

The chain is built from TRBV6-1 and TRBJ1-2, with a possible D match to TRBD1 (6 bases). CDR1 and CDR2 (germline): MNHNS, SASEGT. V lost 7 bases and J 2 bases, leaving 23 bases between the germline ends. The CDR3 covers 17 residues. The chain's CDR3 is CASTAFDRTDINYGYTF. DNA of the CDR3: TGTGCCAGCACCGCTTTTGATAGGACAGATATCAACTATGGCTACACCTTC.

This clonotype appeared a few times. J is TRBJ2-5 and V is TRBV5-8; no firm D call. Trimming left V 2 bases short and J 1 base short, with 9 bases between. This CDR3 spans 14 amino acids. CDR1 and CDR2 (germline): SGHTS, YDEGEE. CDR3 loop: CASSLVEAQETQYF. As DNA, the CDR3 is TGTGCCAGCAGCTTAGTTGAGGCCCAAGAGACCCAGTACTTC. The whole variable domain, remainder taken from reference TRBV5-8 and TRBJ2-5, is EAGVTQSPTHLIKTRGQQATLRCSPISGHTSVYWYQQALGLGLQFLLWYDEGEERNRGNFPPRFSGRQFPNYSSELNVNALELEDSALYLCASSLVEAQETQYFGPGTRLLVL.

This clonotype was counted ten times or more. The chain recombines TRBV7-8 with TRBJ2-7; no firm D call. Between the trimmed V and J ends, which lost 5 bases and 6 bases, there was a span of 14 bases. The CDR3 spans 13 residues. The germline V gene has CDR1 SGHVS and CDR2 FQNEAQ. The CDR3 DNA reads as TGTGCCAGCAGCCCCGTAAGGTGGGGCGAGCAGTACTTC. This encodes CASSPVRWGEQYF.